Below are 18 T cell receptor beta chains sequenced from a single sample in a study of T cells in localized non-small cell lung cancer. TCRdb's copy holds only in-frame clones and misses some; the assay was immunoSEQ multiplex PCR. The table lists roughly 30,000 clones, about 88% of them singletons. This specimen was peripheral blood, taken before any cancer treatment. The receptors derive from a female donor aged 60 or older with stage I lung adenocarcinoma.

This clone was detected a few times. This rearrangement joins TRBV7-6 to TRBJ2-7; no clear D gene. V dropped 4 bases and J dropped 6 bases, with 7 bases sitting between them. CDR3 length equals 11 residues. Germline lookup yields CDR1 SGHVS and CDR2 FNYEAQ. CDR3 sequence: CASSSESEQYF. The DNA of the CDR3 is TGTGCCAGCAGCTCTGAATCCGAGCAGTACTTC.

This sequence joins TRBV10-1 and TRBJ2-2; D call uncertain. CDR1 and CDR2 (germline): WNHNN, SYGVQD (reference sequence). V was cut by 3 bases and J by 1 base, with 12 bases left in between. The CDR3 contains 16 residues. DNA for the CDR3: TGCGCCAGCAGTGATTTGGGTACGAGGAACACCGGGGAGCTGTTTTTT. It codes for CASSDLGTRNTGELFF.

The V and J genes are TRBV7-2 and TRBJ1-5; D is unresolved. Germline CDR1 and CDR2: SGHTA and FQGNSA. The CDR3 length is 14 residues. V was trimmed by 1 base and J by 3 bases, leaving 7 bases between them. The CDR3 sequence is CASSLEGNNQPQHF. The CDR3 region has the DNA TGTGCCAGCAGCTTAGAAGGCAACAATCAGCCCCAGCATTTT.

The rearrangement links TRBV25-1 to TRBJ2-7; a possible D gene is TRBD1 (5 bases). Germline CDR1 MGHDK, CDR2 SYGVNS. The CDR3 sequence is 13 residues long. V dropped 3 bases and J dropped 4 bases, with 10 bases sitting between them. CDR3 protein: CASSDRVTYEQYF. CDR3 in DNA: TGTGCCAGCAGTGACAGGGTTACTTACGAGCAGTACTTC.

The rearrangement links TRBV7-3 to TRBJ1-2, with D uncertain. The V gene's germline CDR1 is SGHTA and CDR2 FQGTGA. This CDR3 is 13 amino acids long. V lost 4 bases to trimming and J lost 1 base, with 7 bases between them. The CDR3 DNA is TGTGCCAGCAGCTCACAGATTAACTATGGCTACACCTTC. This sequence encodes CASSSQINYGYTF.

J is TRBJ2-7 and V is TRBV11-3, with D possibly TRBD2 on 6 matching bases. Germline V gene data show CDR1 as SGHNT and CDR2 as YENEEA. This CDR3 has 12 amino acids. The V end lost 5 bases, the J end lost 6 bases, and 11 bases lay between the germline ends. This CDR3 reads CASSPSAGEQYF. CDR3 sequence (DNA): TGTGCCAGCAGCCCATCAGCGGGCGAGCAGTACTTC.

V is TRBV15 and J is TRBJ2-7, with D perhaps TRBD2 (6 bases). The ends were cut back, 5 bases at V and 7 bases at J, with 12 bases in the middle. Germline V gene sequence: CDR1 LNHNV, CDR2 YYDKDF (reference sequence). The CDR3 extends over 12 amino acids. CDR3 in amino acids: CATSRGKDEQYF. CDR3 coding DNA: TGTGCCACCAGCCGCGGGAAGGATGAGCAGTACTTC.

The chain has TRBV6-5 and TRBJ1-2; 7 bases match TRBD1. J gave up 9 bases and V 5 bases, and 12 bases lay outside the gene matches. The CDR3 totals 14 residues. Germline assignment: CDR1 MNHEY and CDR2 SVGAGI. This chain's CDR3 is CASSENVQGIRYTF. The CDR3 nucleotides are TGTGCCAGCAGTGAAAACGTACAGGGGATCCGCTACACCTTC.

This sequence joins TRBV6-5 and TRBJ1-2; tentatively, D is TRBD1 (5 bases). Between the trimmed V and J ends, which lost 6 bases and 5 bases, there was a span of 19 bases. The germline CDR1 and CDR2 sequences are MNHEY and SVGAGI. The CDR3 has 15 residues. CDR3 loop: CASRDREGSPYGYTF. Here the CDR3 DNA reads TGTGCCAGCAGAGACAGAGAGGGTTCGCCGTATGGCTACACCTTC.

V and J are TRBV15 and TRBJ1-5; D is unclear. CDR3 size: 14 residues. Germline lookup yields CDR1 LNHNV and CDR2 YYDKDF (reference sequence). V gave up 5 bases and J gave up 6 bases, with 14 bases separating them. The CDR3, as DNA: TGTGCCACCAGCTACGACCGGGTTGGTCAGCCCCAGCATTTT. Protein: CATSYDRVGQPQHF.

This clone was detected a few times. The CDR3: CASSVNVDSYNEQFF. CDR3 coding DNA: TGTGCCAGCAGCGTAAACGTGGATTCCTACAATGAGCAGTTCTTC. J is TRBJ2-1 and V is TRBV9; no clear D gene. Germline values: CDR1 SGDLS, CDR2 YYNGEE. This CDR3 contains 15 residues. The germline V and J ends were trimmed by 1 base and 1 base, with 9 bases remaining between them. The full variable domain, its missing parts supplied by reference TRBV9 and TRBJ2-1, is DSGVTQTPKHLITATGQRVTLRCSPRSGDLSVYWYQQSLDQGLQFLIQYYNGEERAKGNILERFSAQQFPDLHSELNLSSLELGDSALYFCASSVNVDSYNEQFFGPGTRLTVL.

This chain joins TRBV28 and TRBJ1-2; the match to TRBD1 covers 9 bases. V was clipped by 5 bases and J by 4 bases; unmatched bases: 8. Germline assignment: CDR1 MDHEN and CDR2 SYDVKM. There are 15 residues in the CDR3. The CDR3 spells CASSIAGQGFYGYTF. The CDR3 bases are TGTGCCAGCAGTATTGCGGGACAGGGATTCTATGGCTACACCTTC.

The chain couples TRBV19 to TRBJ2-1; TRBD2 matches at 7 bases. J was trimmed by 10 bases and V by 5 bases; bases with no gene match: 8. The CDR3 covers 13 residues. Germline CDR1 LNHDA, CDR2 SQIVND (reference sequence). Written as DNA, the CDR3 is TGTGCCAGTAGTGGGCCGGGGGGAGCGGAGCAGTTCTTC. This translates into CASSGPGGAEQFF. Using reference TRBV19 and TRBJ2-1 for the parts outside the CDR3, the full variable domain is DGGITQSPKYLFRKEGQNVTLSCEQNLNHDAMYWYRQDPGQGLRLIYYSQIVNDFQKGDIAEGYSVSREKKESFPLTVTSAQKNPTAFYLCASSGPGGAEQFFGPGTRLTVL.

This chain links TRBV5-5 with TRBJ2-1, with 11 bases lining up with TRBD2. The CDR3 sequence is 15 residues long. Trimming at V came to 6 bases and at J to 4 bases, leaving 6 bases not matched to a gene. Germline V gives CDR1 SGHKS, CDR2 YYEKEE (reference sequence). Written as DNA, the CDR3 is TGTGCCAGCACCCAACTAGCGGGAGCTTACAATGAGCAGTTCTTC. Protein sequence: CASTQLAGAYNEQFF.

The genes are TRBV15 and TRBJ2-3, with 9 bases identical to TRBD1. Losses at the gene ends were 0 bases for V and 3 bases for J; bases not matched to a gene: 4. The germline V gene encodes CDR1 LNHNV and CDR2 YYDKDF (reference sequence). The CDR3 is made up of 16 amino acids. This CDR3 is CATSRDLGTGTDTQYF. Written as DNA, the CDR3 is TGTGCCACCAGCAGAGATCTAGGGACAGGGACAGATACGCAGTATTTT. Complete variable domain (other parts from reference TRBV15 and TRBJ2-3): DAMVIQNPRYQVTQFGKPVTLSCSQTLNHNVMYWYQQKSSQAPKLLFHYYDKDFNNEADTPDNFQSRRPNTSFCFLDIRSPGLGDTAMYLCATSRDLGTGTDTQYFGPGTRLTVL.

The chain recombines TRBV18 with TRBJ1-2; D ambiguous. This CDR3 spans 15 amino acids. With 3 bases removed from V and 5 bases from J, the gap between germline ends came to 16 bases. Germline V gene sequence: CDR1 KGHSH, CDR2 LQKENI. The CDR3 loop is CASSPSTSLEYGYTF. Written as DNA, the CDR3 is TGTGCCAGCTCACCTTCGACCAGTCTTGAGTATGGCTACACCTTC.

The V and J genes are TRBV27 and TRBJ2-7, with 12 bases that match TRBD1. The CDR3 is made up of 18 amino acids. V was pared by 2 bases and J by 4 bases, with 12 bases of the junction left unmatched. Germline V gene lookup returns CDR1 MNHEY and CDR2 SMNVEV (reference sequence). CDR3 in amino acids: CASSLTGTGGLRRYEQYF. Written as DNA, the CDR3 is TGTGCCAGCAGTTTAACCGGGACAGGGGGCTTACGACGTTACGAGCAGTACTTC.

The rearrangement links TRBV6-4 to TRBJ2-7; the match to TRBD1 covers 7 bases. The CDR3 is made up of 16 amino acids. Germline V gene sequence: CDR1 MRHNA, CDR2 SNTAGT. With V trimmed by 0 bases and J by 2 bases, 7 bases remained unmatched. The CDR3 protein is CASSDSPRGPTYEQYF. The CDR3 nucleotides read TGTGCCAGCAGTGACTCGCCGAGGGGGCCAACCTACGAGCAGTACTTC.